The source of this T cell receptor beta chain is a study of T cell responses to AZD1222 COVID-19 vaccine. Whole-study results and caveats: Repertoire sampling occurred only after the peak T cell response. Researchers report vaccine-associated CD4 TCRs spanning spike, with dominance at 160-218 and 743-854.

Sequencing was performed with immunoSEQ multiplex PCR; in TCRdb, only in-frame clones are kept and a portion is missing. The table lists over 110,000 clones, about 92% of them singletons, with around 3% in the top ten. The germline V gene has CDR1 SGHVS and CDR2 FQNEAQ. The CDR3 covers 15 residues. The ends lost 5 bases at V and 5 bases at J; junction bases unmatched: 5. Concerning this clone itself: Its antigen is still unknown.

This clonotype was sampled from an adult in good health. The chain couples TRBV7-8 to TRBJ2-2; the match to TRBD2 covers 10 bases. Material: peripheral blood, obtained on day 0 of AZD1222 vaccination. CDR3 DNA: TGTGCCAGCAGCCTGGGACTAGCGAGGACCGGGGAGCTGTTTTTT. Its translation: CASSLGLARTGELFF.